Below, 15 T cell receptor beta chains from the same sample are listed, as sequenced in a study of cytomegalovirus exposure and HLA in healthy donors. Clones were read by immunoSEQ multiplex PCR, and TCRdb kept only the in-frame ones, dropping some. The profile covers hundreds of thousands of clones, with 75% to 90% appearing a single time and roughly 0.83% taken by the ten largest. Material for sequencing was PBMCs. These receptors came from a woman aged 18-29 years in good health and CMV-seronegative.

The chain recombines TRBV9 with TRBJ2-2, with 8 bases lining up with TRBD2. V was clipped by 1 base and J by 7 bases; unmatched bases: 9. The CDR3 covers 16 residues. CDR1 is SGDLS and CDR2 is YYNGEE in the germline V gene. For the CDR3, the DNA is TGTGCCAGCAGCGTACGCCCGGGGGGGCCGGGCGGGGAGCTGTTTTTT. Translation gives CASSVRPGGPGGELFF.

This chain connects TRBV6-1 to TRBJ2-7, with 8 bases lining up with TRBD2. V shed 3 bases and J 3 bases; nucleotides not matched to a gene: 10. The length of the CDR3 is 16 residues. Germline assignment: CDR1 MNHNS and CDR2 SASEGT. CDR3 DNA sequence: TGTGCCAGCAGTGACCGGGGGGGCCTCGGAGGCTACGAGCAGTACTTC. Its protein product is CASSDRGGLGGYEQYF.

The gene calls are TRBV2 and TRBJ2-1, with D unclear. Per germline, CDR1 SNHLY and CDR2 FYNNEI. The V gene lost 10 bases and the J gene lost 5 bases, with 18 bases spanning the gap. The CDR3 consists of 14 residues. CDR3 sequence reads: CATRLDRGDNEQFF. CDR3 DNA sequence: TGTGCCACCCGACTCGACCGAGGAGACAATGAGCAGTTCTTC.

This clone occurred a few times. The CDR3 sequence: CASSFTSGGAGELFF. CDR3 nucleotides: TGTGCCAGTAGTTTTACTAGCGGGGGGGCCGGGGAGCTGTTTTTT. J is TRBJ2-2 and V is TRBV19; 13 bases are shared with TRBD2. This CDR3 contains 15 residues. With V trimmed by 5 bases and J by 6 bases, 3 bases remained unmatched. In germline, CDR1 is LNHDA, CDR2 SQIVND (reference sequence).

In this sample, this clone turned up once. This chain uses TRBV6-5 with TRBJ2-1; possible D gene TRBD1, 5 bases. There are 15 residues in the CDR3. Per the germline V gene, CDR1 is MNHEY and CDR2 is SVGAGI. V lost 6 bases and J lost 0, with 12 bases in between. The CDR3 sequence is CASSRDGVSYNEQFF. The CDR3 region has the DNA TGTGCCAGCAGCAGGGATGGTGTCTCCTACAATGAGCAGTTCTTC.

The chain has TRBV5-1 and TRBJ2-7, with a tentative D call TRBD2 (5 bases). V was cut by 1 base and J by 7 bases, with 12 bases left in between. The CDR3 has 13 residues. Germline V gene sequence: CDR1 SGHRS, CDR2 YFSETQ. CDR3: CASSLSSGSEQYF. Written as DNA, the CDR3 is TGCGCCAGCAGCTTGAGTTCGGGGAGTGAGCAGTACTTC.

The chain couples TRBV6-1 to TRBJ2-1, with 12 bases lining up with TRBD1. The CDR3 extends over 15 amino acids. V was pared by 7 bases and J by 5 bases, with 6 bases of the junction left unmatched. Germline CDR1 is MNHNS and CDR2 is SASEGT. CDR3 nucleotides: TGTGCCAGCAACTCCCGGGACAGGGGGCACAATGAGCAGTTCTTC. Amino acid sequence: CASNSRDRGHNEQFF.

The genes are TRBV6-5 and TRBJ2-5; 7 bases agree with TRBD2. The ends lost 5 bases at V and 5 bases at J; junction bases unmatched: 8. The CDR3 loop spans 14 amino acids. Germline V gene sequence: CDR1 MNHEY, CDR2 SVGAGI. DNA for the CDR3: TGTGCCAGCAGTCCGGGACTATCCCCGGAGACCCAGTACTTC. Its protein product is CASSPGLSPETQYF.

This clone appeared many times. The chain recombines TRBV5-5 with TRBJ2-7; TRBD2 might be the D (5 bases). Deletions cut 2 bases from V and 0 bases from J, with 6 bases between. The CDR3 consists of 13 residues. Germline assignment: CDR1 SGHKS and CDR2 YYEKEE (reference sequence). The CDR3 loop reads CASSFGGSYEQYF. The CDR3 DNA sequence: TGTGCCAGCAGCTTCGGAGGCTCCTACGAGCAGTACTTC.

The chain combines TRBV30 with TRBJ1-4, with D unresolved. This CDR3 is built from 14 residues. V gave up 6 bases and J gave up 2 bases, with 13 bases separating them. Germline V CDR1 and CDR2: GTSNPN, SVGIG (reference sequence). In DNA form, the CDR3 reads TGTGCCTGCCCTCTACCCTTTACTAATGAAAAACTGTTTTTT. Protein: CACPLPFTNEKLFF.

The CDR3 loop is CASSQNPRGPYGYTF. CDR3 nucleotides: TGTGCCAGCAGCCAGAATCCCAGGGGGCCCTATGGCTACACCTTC. The chain is built from TRBV28 and TRBJ1-2; 8 bases agree with TRBD1. Germline CDR1 and CDR2: MDHEN and SYDVKM. Trimming at V came to 6 bases and at J to 4 bases, leaving 10 bases not matched to a gene. The CDR3 covers 15 residues.

This clone has a handful of counts. The chain has TRBV7-9 and TRBJ1-2; D is possibly TRBD1 (6 bases). This CDR3 comprises 13 residues. Per the germline V gene, CDR1 is SEHNR and CDR2 is FQNEAQ (reference sequence). The V gene lost 6 bases and the J gene lost 6 bases, with 14 bases spanning the gap. CDR3 residues: CASRPQGVDGYTF. CDR3 nucleotide sequence: TGTGCCAGCAGGCCACAGGGCGTGGATGGCTACACCTTC. Supplemented by reference TRBV7-9 and TRBJ1-2, the full variable domain reads DTGVSQNPRHKITKRGQNVTFRCDPISEHNRLYWYRQTLGQGPEFLTYFQNEAQLEKSRLLSDRFSAERPKGSFSTLEIQRTEQGDSAMYLCASRPQGVDGYTFGSGTRLTVV.

This rearrangement joins TRBV30 to TRBJ1-2; 9 bases are shared with TRBD1. This CDR3 comprises 13 residues. Looked up from germline, CDR1 is GTSNPN and CDR2 is SVGIG (reference sequence). J gave up 8 bases and V 5 bases, and 9 bases lay outside the gene matches. CDR3: CAWASQGAKGYTF. The CDR3 DNA follows: TGTGCCTGGGCCTCACAGGGGGCTAAGGGCTACACCTTC.

This clone was seen more than once but under ten times. The chain has TRBV4-2 and TRBJ2-7, with D unclear. Germline CDR1 and CDR2: LGHNA and YNFKEQ. Trimming took off 3 bases at V and 2 bases at J, with 14 bases between the two ends. The CDR3 runs to 15 residues. The CDR3 region has the DNA TGTGCCAGCAGCCAGGGCACAGCCGGTCCCTACGAGCAGTACTTC. Translation gives CASSQGTAGPYEQYF.

V and J are TRBV9 and TRBJ2-1, with 7 positions matching TRBD1. This CDR3 region has 11 residues. V shed 7 bases, J shed 8 bases, and the junction held 3 bases outside the gene matches. Per germline, CDR1 SGDLS and CDR2 YYNGEE. The CDR3 nucleotides are TGTGCCAGCGCTGGACAGGATGAGCAGTTCTTC. This codes for CASAGQDEQFF.